This entry lists 13 T cell receptor beta chains sequenced from one sample in a study of glioma-infiltrating T cells after dendritic cell vaccination. Sequencing was performed with immunoSEQ multiplex PCR; in TCRdb, only in-frame clones are kept and a portion is missing. There are 60,000 to 70,000 clones in the sample; approximately 78% occur only once, and about 10% lies in the top ten. The input for sequencing was blood, taken before dendritic cell vaccination. These receptors were taken from a human donor with glioblastoma.

The chain links TRBV28 to TRBJ2-7; tentative D call: TRBD1 (6 bases). Germline V gives CDR1 MDHEN, CDR2 SYDVKM. V lost 5 bases to trimming and J lost 4 bases, with 15 bases between them. The length of the CDR3 is 14 residues. CDR3 in amino acids: CASSAYRESYEQYF. As DNA, the CDR3 is TGTGCCAGCAGTGCATACAGGGAGTCGTACGAGCAGTACTTC.

Note on this clone: The junction departs from germline at one end; a sequencing error may be responsible. The chain couples TRBV19 to TRBJ2-3; TRBD1 aligns across 9 bases. The CDR3 loop spans 14 amino acids. Germline V gene sequence: CDR1 LNHDA, CDR2 SQIVND (reference sequence). In DNA form, the CDR3 reads TGTGCCAGTAATCCAACAGGGGGCACGGATACGCAGTATTTT. It yields the protein CASNPTGGTDTQYF. Full variable domain (remainder filled in from reference TRBV19 and TRBJ2-3): DGGITQSPKYLFRKEGQNVTLSCEQNLNHDAMYWYRQDPGQGLRLIYYSQIVNDFQKGDIAEGYSVSREKKESFPLTVTSAQKNPTAFYLCASNPTGGTDTQYFGPGTRLTVL.

On this clone: The junction shows a germline mismatch at one end, possibly a read error. The genes are TRBV6-1 and TRBJ1-6; D is unresolved. The germline CDR1 and CDR2 sequences are MNHNS and SASEGT. The CDR3 runs to 13 residues. The CDR3 DNA follows: TGTGCCAGCAGTGGGGCAGGTAATTCACCCCCCCACTTT. It codes for CASSGAGNSPPHF.

The rearrangement uses TRBV7-8 and TRBJ1-2; D unresolved. This CDR3 has 14 amino acids. Trimming cost V 5 bases and J 7 bases, with 17 bases left between them. The germline CDR1 and CDR2 sequences are SGHVS and FQNEAQ. CDR3 region: CASSPIDKASGYTF. The CDR3 DNA follows: TGTGCCAGCAGCCCCATTGACAAGGCTTCTGGCTACACCTTC.

This sequence joins TRBV7-2 and TRBJ1-1; 10 positions agree with TRBD1. This CDR3 contains 16 residues. Germline CDR1 reads SGHTA; CDR2 reads FQGNSA. V gave up 4 bases and J gave up 1 base; unmatched junction bases: 6. The CDR3 protein is CASSYGTGARNTEAFF. The CDR3 nucleotides are TGTGCCAGCAGCTATGGGACAGGGGCCCGGAACACTGAAGCTTTCTTT.

About this clone itself: One junction end does not reproduce the germline sequence, and a read error may be involved. The V and J genes are TRBV7-7 and TRBJ2-5, with D tentatively TRBD1 (5 bases). Germline V CDR1 and CDR2: SSHAT, FNYEAQ (reference sequence). The CDR3 runs to 13 residues. The CDR3 sequence is CASSLDRQETQYF. CDR3 in DNA: TGTGCTAGCAGCTTAGACAGACAAGAGACCCAGTACTTC. Full variable domain (rest looked up from reference TRBV7-7 and TRBJ2-5): GAGVSQSPRYKVTKRGQDVTLRCDPISSHATLYWYQQALGQGPEFLTYFNYEAQPDKSGLPSDRFSAERPEGSISTLTIQRTEQRDSAMYRCASSLDRQETQYFGPGTRLLVL.

This clone occurred a few times. The chain is built from TRBV15 and TRBJ2-1; 11 bases fit TRBD2. This CDR3 region has 17 residues. Trimming at V came to 0 bases and at J to 7 bases, leaving 8 bases not matched to a gene. In germline, CDR1 is LNHNV, CDR2 YYDKDF (reference sequence). The CDR3 spells CATSREVETSGGNEQFF. In nucleotides, the CDR3 is TGTGCCACCAGCAGAGAAGTGGAAACTAGCGGGGGTAATGAGCAGTTCTTC.

This chain connects TRBV5-1 to TRBJ1-6; D gene ambiguous. Germline V gene lookup returns CDR1 SGHRS and CDR2 YFSETQ. The CDR3 covers 14 residues. V was trimmed by 7 bases and J by 8 bases, leaving 16 bases between them. The CDR3 DNA is TGCGCCAGCCGCAATCGGGATCCCGATTCACCCCTCCACTTT. Protein: CASRNRDPDSPLHF.

CDR3 residues: CASSPPFDSYNEQFF. The DNA for the CDR3 is TGTGCCAGCAGCCCCCCGTTCGACAGCTACAATGAGCAGTTCTTC. The chain links TRBV5-6 to TRBJ2-1; D might be TRBD1 (5 bases). Germline-derived CDR1 and CDR2 are SGHDT and YYEEEE. The CDR3 spans 15 residues. V dropped 4 bases and J dropped 3 bases, with 14 bases sitting between them.

This CDR3 is CASSLSVDGDEQFF. Here the CDR3 DNA reads TGTGCCAGCAGCTTATCGGTTGACGGGGATGAGCAGTTCTTC. The chain combines TRBV7-9 with TRBJ2-1; D possibly corresponds to TRBD2 (5 bases). Germline CDR1 SEHNR, CDR2 FQNEAQ (reference sequence). There are 14 residues in the CDR3. V was trimmed by 2 bases and J by 8 bases, leaving 13 bases between them.

CDR3 nucleotide sequence: TGTGCCAGCAGTTACGACAGGGGAGTGGGAAGGACACCCCTCCACTTT. Encoded protein: CASSYDRGVGRTPLHF. This chain uses TRBV6-6 with TRBJ1-6; the match to TRBD1 covers 8 bases. The ends lost 2 bases at V and 11 bases at J; junction bases unmatched: 11. The CDR3 totals 16 residues. CDR1 MNHNY and CDR2 SVGAGI come from the germline V gene (reference sequence).

The chain recombines TRBV6-1 with TRBJ2-3, with D possibly matching TRBD1 (6 bases). Looked up from germline, CDR1 is MNHNS and CDR2 is SASEGT. V gave up 6 bases and J gave up 5 bases, with 6 bases separating them. The CDR3 extends over 11 amino acids. This CDR3 is CASRQGDTQYF. The CDR3 nucleotides are TGTGCCAGCAGACAGGGAGATACGCAGTATTTT.

This clone was counted once. The chain links TRBV30 to TRBJ1-4; TRBD1 matches at 7 bases. The CDR3 is made up of 13 amino acids. The V gene's germline CDR1 is GTSNPN and CDR2 SVGIG (reference sequence). J was trimmed by 5 bases and V by 5 bases; bases with no gene match: 5. The CDR3 DNA is TGTGCCTGGGGGGGACAGTTAAATGAAAAACTGTTTTTT. Protein product: CAWGGQLNEKLFF.